The sequence of this T cell receptor beta chain was determined in a study of radiotherapy plus CTLA-4 blockade in lung cancer. On the study more broadly: Disease control was seen in 30% to 35% of patients, objective responses in approximately 19%. Regarding the study as a whole: Tumor-derived TCR clones expanded in blood after radiotherapy plus ipilimumab.

Germline CDR1 is SGHDN and CDR2 is FVKESK. CDR3 length: 13 residues. The ends were cut back, 2 bases at V and 4 bases at J, with 8 bases in the middle. About this clone: Its specificity is unknown.

Chemo-refractory metastatic non-small-cell lung cancer patients were treated with focal radiation plus CTLA-4 blockade with ipilimumab. The data were produced by immunoSEQ multiplex PCR, yet TCRdb's version contains in-frame clones alone and is incomplete. The repertoire includes tens of thousands of clones, roughly 77% of them detected once, and 2% to 3% sits in the top ten. This receptor was obtained from a human donor with non-small cell lung cancer whose response to radiotherapy plus ipilimumab could not be evaluated. The material sequenced was peripheral blood, taken from a patient treated with radiotherapy plus ipilimumab. V gene TRBV14 combines with J gene TRBJ1-1; no firm D call. CDR3 in amino acids: CASSQLEGTEAFF. CDR3 DNA: TGTGCCAGCAGCCAATTAGAGGGCACTGAAGCTTTCTTT. The full variable domain, completed using reference TRBV14 and TRBJ1-1, is EAGVTQFPSHSVIEKGQTVTLRCDPISGHDNLYWYRRVMGKEIKFLLHFVKESKQDESGMPNNRFLAERTGGTYSTLKVQPAELEDSGVYFCASSQLEGTEAFFGQGTRLTVV.